This TCR beta chain was captured in a study of cytomegalovirus exposure and HLA in healthy donors. Trimming stripped 3 bases from V and 3 bases from J, with 11 bases between. CDR1 and CDR2 from the germline V gene are SGHVS and FNYEAQ. The CDR3 covers 14 residues. 60 Vbeta and 13 Jbeta primers were used in PCR. In the original analysis: In a later analysis, the count reached 76 million or so unique TCR beta chains, with 8.5 million to 14 million shared. Method: immunoSEQ multiplex PCR; TCRdb's copy keeps in-frame clones and lacks some. V and J calls and clone size are copied from that table; D and trimming were computed from the DNA. The repertoire consists of about 120,000 clones, with around 66% occurring once and the leading ten covering about 8.5%. This clone has only one observation. Its antigen is undetermined. General study results and limits: When analyzed later, a missense DCLRE1C variant was found to be linked to TCR beta V- and J-gene trimming. Presence/absence analysis assumed near-uniform sequencing depth across donors.

Sequenced input: PBMCs. The sequence derives from a man younger than 30 in good health and CMV-seropositive. This chain uses TRBV7-6 with TRBJ2-5; TRBD1 might be the D (7 bases). CDR3 residues: CASSFGGGEETQYF. As DNA, the CDR3 is TGTGCCAGCAGCTTCGGAGGGGGCGAAGAGACCCAGTACTTC.